This passage covers 20 T cell receptor beta chains from one sample sequenced in a study of chemoradiotherapy in HPV16-positive cancers. The table came from immunoSEQ multiplex PCR; TCRdb's copy has only in-frame clones and leaves some out. The table shows 40,000 or so clones, with more than 65% occurring only once. The specimen comprised blood, sampled from a patient who underwent chemoradiotherapy. The receptors were gathered from a human donor with HPV-associated anogenital cancer.

The chain's CDR3 is CASSWGQGGEDTQYF. The CDR3, as DNA: TGTGCCAGCAGTTGGGGACAGGGTGGGGAAGATACGCAGTATTTT. The V call is TRBV2, the J call TRBJ2-3; 9 bases line up with TRBD1. The CDR3 totals 15 residues. V shed 5 bases and J 5 bases; nucleotides not matched to a gene: 8. The germline V gene encodes CDR1 SNHLY and CDR2 FYNNEI. Filled out from reference TRBV2 and TRBJ2-3, the complete variable domain reads EPEVTQTPSHQVTQMGQEVILRCVPISNHLYFYWYRQILGQKVEFLVSFYNNEISEKSEIFDDQFSVERPDGSNFTLKIRSTKLEDSAMYFCASSWGQGGEDTQYFGPGTRLTVL.

The chain employs TRBV5-6 and TRBJ1-2, with TRBD1 identical over 9 bases. The V segment lost 6 bases and the J segment 2 bases; nucleotides outside the gene matches: 11. This CDR3 is built from 16 residues. CDR1 and CDR2 from the germline V gene are SGHDT and YYEEEE. CDR3 in amino acids: CASNKGGTGKNYGYTF. Here the CDR3 DNA reads TGTGCCAGCAACAAGGGCGGGACAGGGAAAAACTATGGCTACACCTTC.

J is TRBJ1-1 and V is TRBV10-3; possibly TRBD1 for D (5 bases). The V and J ends lost 2 bases and 1 base respectively, with 14 bases between them. The germline CDR1 and CDR2 sequences are ENHRY and SYGVKD. The CDR3 is 16 residues long. The CDR3 sequence is CAISEATQVWNTEAFF. In nucleotides, the CDR3 is TGTGCCATCAGTGAGGCGACACAGGTCTGGAACACTGAAGCTTTCTTT.

The CDR3 DNA sequence: TGTGCCACCAGCAGAGATCCTGGGGTCCTCTACAATGAGCAGTTCTTC. It is translated as CATSRDPGVLYNEQFF. V usage is TRBV15 and J usage is TRBJ2-1, with D unresolved. The CDR3 is 16 residues long. Trimming left V 0 bases short and J 3 bases short, with 12 bases between. CDR1 and CDR2 from the germline V gene are LNHNV and YYDKDF (reference sequence). The whole variable domain, remainder taken from reference TRBV15 and TRBJ2-1, is DAMVIQNPRYQVTQFGKPVTLSCSQTLNHNVMYWYQQKSSQAPKLLFHYYDKDFNNEADTPDNFQSRRPNTSFCFLDIRSPGLGDTAMYLCATSRDPGVLYNEQFFGPGTRLTVL.

The V and J genes are TRBV27 and TRBJ2-7; 8 positions match TRBD1. V trimming: 6 bases; J trimming: 3 bases; junction bases outside the gene matches: 7. From germline, CDR1 is MNHEY and CDR2 SMNVEV (reference sequence). This CDR3 region has 14 residues. This chain's CDR3 is CASRRQGNYYEQYF. As DNA, the CDR3 is TGTGCCAGCAGGCGACAGGGGAACTACTACGAGCAGTACTTC.

The CDR3 region has the DNA TGTGCCAGCAGCTTGGGTCAGTTGAGCTCCTACGAGCAGTACTTC. This gives the protein CASSLGQLSSYEQYF. The V and J genes are TRBV5-5 and TRBJ2-7; no clear D gene. V dropped 0 bases and J dropped 0 bases, with 10 bases sitting between them. The germline V gene has CDR1 SGHKS and CDR2 YYEKEE (reference sequence). The CDR3 contains 15 residues.

The rearrangement uses TRBV4-3 and TRBJ2-7, with D perhaps matching TRBD2 (6 bases). Germline CDR1 reads LGHNA; CDR2 reads YSLEER. CDR3 length equals 15 residues. Trimming shortened V by 0 bases and J by 4 bases, and 13 bases separated the two germline ends. The CDR3 nucleotides are TGCGCCAGCAGCCAAGATCCAGGACTATGGTACGAGCAGTACTTC. It is translated as CASSQDPGLWYEQYF.

This rearrangement joins TRBV6-5 to TRBJ2-3; D ambiguous. Deletions cut 11 bases from V and 0 bases from J, with 9 bases between. The CDR3 has 12 amino acids. Germline V gene sequence: CDR1 MNHEY, CDR2 SVGAGI. The CDR3 DNA reads TGTGCCGTCGGCGCTAGCACAGATACGCAGTATTTT. Residues: CAVGASTDTQYF.

The gene calls are TRBV5-1 and TRBJ1-1; D might be TRBD1 (6 bases). The germline V gene encodes CDR1 SGHRS and CDR2 YFSETQ. V was shortened by 6 bases and J by 4 bases, with 16 bases between the two germline ends. CDR3 length: 14 residues. This chain's CDR3 is CASTDQGFGTEAFF. In DNA form, the CDR3 reads TGCGCCAGCACCGACCAGGGGTTCGGCACTGAAGCTTTCTTT.

This clone was seen only once. In nucleotides, the CDR3 is TGCAGCGCTGGGTCGGACAGGGGGAGAACTGAAGCTTTCTTT. It is translated as CSAGSDRGRTEAFF. The V and J genes are TRBV29-1 and TRBJ1-1; 10 nucleotides align to TRBD1. CDR1 and CDR2 (germline): SQVTM, ANQGSEA. This CDR3 spans 14 amino acids. The ends lost 7 bases at V and 5 bases at J; junction bases unmatched: 10.

The J gene is TRBJ1-5, the V gene TRBV27; D possibly corresponds to TRBD1 (6 bases). Germline assignment: CDR1 MNHEY and CDR2 SMNVEV (reference sequence). This CDR3 spans 17 amino acids. With 5 bases removed from V and 0 bases from J, the gap between germline ends came to 17 bases. CDR3 region: CASSPTPTGNSNQPQHF. The CDR3 DNA follows: TGTGCCAGCAGTCCAACCCCGACAGGCAATAGCAATCAGCCCCAGCATTTT.

J is TRBJ2-3 and V is TRBV15; 11 bases map to TRBD1. The CDR3 is 15 residues long. The germline V gene has CDR1 LNHNV and CDR2 YYDKDF (reference sequence). Unmatched junction bases numbered 4, after V lost 3 bases and J lost 5 bases. This CDR3 is CATSSAGTGGDTQYF. The CDR3 nucleotides are TGTGCCACCAGCAGCGCCGGGACAGGGGGAGATACGCAGTATTTT.

The chain carries TRBV19 and TRBJ1-6, with D possibly matching TRBD1 (6 bases). V was trimmed by 9 bases and J by 9 bases, leaving 15 bases between them. The CDR3 sequence is 13 residues long. Germline V gives CDR1 LNHDA, CDR2 SQIVND (reference sequence). The CDR3 reads CASGGRALSPLHF. The DNA for the CDR3 is TGTGCCAGCGGGGGCAGGGCCCTTTCACCCCTCCACTTT. The whole variable domain, filled in from reference TRBV19 and TRBJ1-6, reads DGGITQSPKYLFRKEGQNVTLSCEQNLNHDAMYWYRQDPGQGLRLIYYSQIVNDFQKGDIAEGYSVSREKKESFPLTVTSAQKNPTAFYLCASGGRALSPLHFGNGTRLTVT.

The chain recombines TRBV5-1 with TRBJ1-3, with D perhaps TRBD1 (5 bases). CDR1 and CDR2 (germline): SGHRS, YFSETQ. Trimming removed 3 bases from V and 0 bases from J, with 10 bases in between. The length of the CDR3 is 15 residues. CDR3 sequence reads: CASSSDSASGNTIYF. In DNA, the CDR3 is TGCGCCAGCAGCTCCGACAGCGCCTCTGGAAACACCATATATTTT.

The chain links TRBV9 to TRBJ1-3; D unclear. The CDR3 spans 16 residues. V was trimmed by 0 bases and J by 0 bases, leaving 10 bases between them. Per the germline V gene, CDR1 is SGDLS and CDR2 is YYNGEE. CDR3 nucleotide sequence: TGTGCCAGCAGCGTAGATCCAGGCCGCTCTGGAAACACCATATATTTT. Translating gives CASSVDPGRSGNTIYF.

The V gene is TRBV5-1, the J gene TRBJ2-2; no reliable D call. With 1 base removed from V and 2 bases from J, the gap between germline ends came to 12 bases. Per the germline V gene, CDR1 is SGHRS and CDR2 is YFSETQ. The CDR3 length is 16 residues. CDR3 residues: CASSLFPESNTGELFF. As DNA, the CDR3 is TGCGCCAGCAGCTTGTTCCCCGAGTCCAACACCGGGGAGCTGTTTTTT.

This chain joins TRBV14 and TRBJ2-7; D might be TRBD1 (5 bases). CDR1 SGHDN and CDR2 FVKESK come from the germline V gene. Trimming took off 1 base at V and 3 bases at J, with 13 bases between the two ends. CDR3 length equals 15 residues. In DNA, the CDR3 is TGTGCCAGCAGCCAAGGCCAGGGCTGGGTCTACGAGCAGTACTTC. It encodes CASSQGQGWVYEQYF.

J is TRBJ2-1 and V is TRBV14; D call uncertain. Germline CDR1 and CDR2: SGHDN and FVKESK. V was cut by 0 bases and J by 5 bases, with 17 bases left in between. The CDR3 has 17 residues. For the CDR3, the DNA is TGTGCCAGCAGCCAAGATGGGTACAGAGGTTTCCACAATGAGCAGTTCTTC. Encoded protein: CASSQDGYRGFHNEQFF.

V gene TRBV18 combines with J gene TRBJ1-1; 7 nucleotides line up with TRBD1. The junction had 5 bases not matched to a gene; V was cut back by 3 bases and J by 4 bases. This CDR3 contains 14 residues. The germline V gene has CDR1 KGHSH and CDR2 LQKENI. DNA of the CDR3: TGTGCCAGCTCACCTCTGGGACAGCTCACTGAAGCTTTCTTT. Protein sequence: CASSPLGQLTEAFF.

The chain employs TRBV6-5 and TRBJ1-6; D gene ambiguous. The CDR3 contains 14 residues. Between the trimmed V and J ends, which lost 6 bases and 2 bases, there was a span of 8 bases. Germline CDR1 MNHEY, CDR2 SVGAGI. CDR3 region: CASRTDTYNSPLHF. The CDR3 DNA follows: TGTGCCAGCAGGACCGACACCTATAATTCACCCCTCCACTTT.